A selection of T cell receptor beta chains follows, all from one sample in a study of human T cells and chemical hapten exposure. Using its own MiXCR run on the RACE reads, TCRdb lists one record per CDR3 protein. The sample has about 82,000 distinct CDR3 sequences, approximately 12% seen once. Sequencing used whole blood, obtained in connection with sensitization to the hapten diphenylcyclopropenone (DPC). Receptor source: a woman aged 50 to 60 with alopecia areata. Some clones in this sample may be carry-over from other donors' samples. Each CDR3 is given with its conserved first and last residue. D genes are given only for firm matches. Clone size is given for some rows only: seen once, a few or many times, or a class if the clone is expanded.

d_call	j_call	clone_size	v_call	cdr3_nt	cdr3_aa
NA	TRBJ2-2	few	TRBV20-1	TGCAGTGCTAGGCCGGGGACCGGGGAGCTGTTTTTT	CSARPGTGELFF
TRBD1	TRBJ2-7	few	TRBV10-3	TGTGCCATCAGGGACAGGGGTGGGCAGTACTTC	CAIRDRGGQYF
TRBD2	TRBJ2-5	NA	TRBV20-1	TGCAGTGCAAGCGGGTCCACTAGCGGGAGGGTTGAGACCCAGTACTTC	CSASGSTSGRVETQYF
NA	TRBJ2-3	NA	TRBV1	TGCACCAGCAGCCAAGGGATCCGCGGGAACCACACAGATACGCAGTATTTT	CTSSQGIRGNHTDTQYF
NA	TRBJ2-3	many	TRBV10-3	TGTGCCATCAGGGCGGGAACAGATACGCAGTATTTT	CAIRAGTDTQYF
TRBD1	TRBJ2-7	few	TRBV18	TGTGCCAGCTCACTGGGACAGGGGCCCTACGAGCAGTACTTC	CASSLGQGPYEQYF
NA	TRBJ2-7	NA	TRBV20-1	TGCAGTGCTAGAGAGTGGGGCGGAACCTACGAGCAGTACTTC	CSAREWGGTYEQYF
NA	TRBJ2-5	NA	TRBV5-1	TGCGCCAGCAGCTTCCAAGAACAAGAGACCCAGTACTTC	CASSFQEQETQYF
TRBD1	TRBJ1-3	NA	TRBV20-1	TGCAGTGCTAGAGGCACAGGGGGCGGATTGAACACCATATATTTT	CSARGTGGGLNTIYF
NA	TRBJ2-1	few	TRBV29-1	TGCAGCGTTGAAGAAAGTGCCAATGAGCAGTTCTTC	CSVEESANEQFF
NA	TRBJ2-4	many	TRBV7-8	TGTGCCAGCAGCTTCGATCGTACAAACATTCAGTACTTC	CASSFDRTNIQYF
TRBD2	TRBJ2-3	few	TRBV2	TGTGCCAGCAAGGCGGGAGCGGTCCGGGGTACGCAGTATTTT	CASKAGAVRGTQYF
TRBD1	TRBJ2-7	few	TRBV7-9	TGTGCCAGCAGCCGGACAGGGGGGGAAAACGAGCAGTACTTC	CASSRTGGENEQYF
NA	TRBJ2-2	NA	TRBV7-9	TGTGCCAGCAGATCAGCCGGGGAGCTGTTTTTT	CASRSAGELFF
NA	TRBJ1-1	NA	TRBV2	TGTGCCAGCAGTGAAGCGAGTCGACTTGGAGCTTTCTTT	CASSEASRLGAFF
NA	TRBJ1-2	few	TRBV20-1	TGCAGTGCTAGCCTAGCAGGGAACTATGGCTACACCTTC	CSASLAGNYGYTF
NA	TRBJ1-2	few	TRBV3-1	TGTGCCAGCAGCAAAGAGACGAGACAGGAGGCACGTGGCTACACCTTC	CASSKETRQEARGYTF
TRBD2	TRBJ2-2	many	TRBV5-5	TGTGCCAGCAGCTCCACGGGGCTAGCGGGAGGACGTACCGGGGAGCTGTTTTTT	CASSSTGLAGGRTGELFF
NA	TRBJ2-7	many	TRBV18	TGTGCCAGCTCACCCCGGGACCCCCGGGACTACGAGCAGTACTTC	CASSPRDPRDYEQYF
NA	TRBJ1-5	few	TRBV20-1	TGCAGTGTTAGGGGCCCGGACAATCAGCCCCAGCATTTT	CSVRGPDNQPQHF
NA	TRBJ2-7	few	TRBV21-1	TGTGCCATGCCGCGGCAGTACTTC	CAMPRQYF